One sample yielded the 32 T cell receptor beta chains listed below, sequenced in a study of graft-versus-host responses after intestinal transplantation. What these receptors recognize is not known. Generated by immunoSEQ multiplex PCR, the TCRdb table keeps only in-frame clones and is missing some. The table includes about 94,000 clones, 75% to 95% detected once. Source: unstimulated CD8+ T cells sorted from spleen or lymph node cells, taken before intestinal transplant. Every receptor here comes from a human donor who received an intestinal transplant.

DNA for the CDR3: TGTGCCAGCAGTTATGCGGCCGACTGGGAGACCCAGTACTTC. The encoded protein is CASSYAADWETQYF. The chain joins TRBV6-6 to TRBJ2-5; D unclear. The CDR3 totals 14 residues. Germline-derived CDR1 and CDR2 are MNHNY and SVGAGI (reference sequence). Trimming left V 3 bases short and J 5 bases short, with 13 bases between.

Notes on this clone: Other DNA sequences of this sample code for an identical CDR3. The rearrangement links TRBV15 to TRBJ2-5; 10 positions agree with TRBD1. V lost 3 bases, J lost 4 bases, and 2 bases stayed unmatched. This CDR3 has 14 amino acids. The germline gives CDR1 LNHNV, CDR2 YYDKDF (reference sequence). The CDR3 loop is CATSRGQGIETQYF. In DNA form, the CDR3 reads TGTGCCACCAGCAGGGGACAGGGGATAGAGACCCAGTACTTC. Variable domain in full (rest from reference TRBV15 and TRBJ2-5): DAMVIQNPRYQVTQFGKPVTLSCSQTLNHNVMYWYQQKSSQAPKLLFHYYDKDFNNEADTPDNFQSRRPNTSFCFLDIRSPGLGDTAMYLCATSRGQGIETQYFGPGTRLLVL.

The V gene is TRBV28, the J gene TRBJ2-3, with D perhaps TRBD1 (5 bases). The germline CDR1 and CDR2 sequences are MDHEN and SYDVKM. The V end was cut by 6 bases, the J end by 4 bases, with 11 bases between. CDR3 length: 13 amino acids. The CDR3 nucleotides are TGTGCCAGCAGACAGGAATTTGCAGATACGCAGTATTTT. It codes for CASRQEFADTQYF.

The chain carries TRBV11-2 and TRBJ1-1; D unclear. The CDR3 is made up of 13 amino acids. The germline V gene encodes CDR1 SGHAT and CDR2 FQNNGV. Trimming cost V 1 base and J 5 bases, with 8 bases left between them. CDR3 nucleotide sequence: TGTGCCAGCAGCTTAGTATCCGGGACTGAAGCTTTCTTT. Translating it yields CASSLVSGTEAFF.

This rearrangement joins TRBV2 to TRBJ1-2, with a weak D call TRBD1 (6 bases). The CDR3 extends over 17 amino acids. Trimming pared 2 bases from V and 0 bases from J, leaving 16 bases between. CDR1 and CDR2 from the germline V gene are SNHLY and FYNNEI. The CDR3 DNA reads as TGTGCCAGCAGTGAAATGATAGGGACAACAGCTAACTATGGCTACACCTTC. Amino acids: CASSEMIGTTANYGYTF.

V is TRBV2 and J is TRBJ1-5; D not certain. Trimming left V 2 bases short and J 4 bases short, with 6 bases between. The CDR3 is made up of 13 amino acids. Looked up from germline, CDR1 is SNHLY and CDR2 is FYNNEI. This CDR3 reads CASSERDNQPQHF. DNA of the CDR3: TGTGCCAGCAGTGAACGGGATAATCAGCCCCAGCATTTT.

V is TRBV10-2 and J is TRBJ2-7, with 8 bases lining up with TRBD2. The CDR3 loop spans 14 amino acids. With V trimmed by 5 bases and J by 3 bases, 6 bases remained unmatched. Looked up from germline, CDR1 is WSHSY and CDR2 is SAAADI. The CDR3 sequence: CASSLSGNLYEQYF. CDR3 in DNA: TGCGCCAGCAGTCTTAGCGGGAACCTCTACGAGCAGTACTTC.

This clone appeared once. The chain is built from TRBV11-2 and TRBJ2-7; D is undetermined. The CDR3 runs 14 residues. The V gene's germline CDR1 is SGHAT and CDR2 FQNNGV. The V gene lost 1 base and the J gene lost 2 bases, with 9 bases spanning the gap. CDR3 in DNA: TGTGCCAGCAGCTTAGCCAGGTCCCCCTACGAGCAGTACTTC. It codes for CASSLARSPYEQYF.

This chain joins TRBV30 and TRBJ2-7, with 7 bases that match TRBD1. Trimming at V came to 1 base and at J to 2 bases, leaving 2 bases not matched to a gene. Germline assignment: CDR1 GTSNPN and CDR2 SVGIG (reference sequence). This CDR3 is 13 amino acids long. CDR3 in amino acids: CAWSEGGPYEQYF. CDR3 nucleotides: TGTGCCTGGAGTGAAGGGGGCCCCTACGAGCAGTACTTC.

Comment on this clone: This sample includes further DNA sequences coding for the same CDR3. This chain uses TRBV6-5 with TRBJ2-1; weak D call: TRBD1 (5 bases). This CDR3 region has 13 residues. CDR1 is MNHEY, CDR2 SVGAGI, per germline. V was shortened by 0 bases and J by 7 bases, with 7 bases between the two germline ends. The CDR3 DNA sequence: TGTGCCAGCAGTTACTCCCCAGGGAATGAGCAGTTCTTC. Translated, it gives CASSYSPGNEQFF.

V usage is TRBV21-1 and J usage is TRBJ2-3; TRBD1, the table's D call, was not compared with the DNA. TRBV21-1 is termed a pseudogene. The CDR3 runs 16 residues. CDR3 bases: TGTGCCAGCAGCGGCCGTCACAGGGGGCGGGCAGATACGCAGTATTTT. Its translation is CASSGRHRGRADTQYF.

The chain joins TRBV27 to TRBJ1-2; no clear D. This CDR3 is built from 14 residues. The V gene lost 0 bases and the J gene lost 4 bases, with 9 bases spanning the gap. In germline, CDR1 is MNHEY, CDR2 SMNVEV (reference sequence). This chain's CDR3 is CASSLSEQSYGYTF. Here the CDR3 DNA reads TGTGCCAGCAGTTTATCAGAACAGTCCTATGGCTACACCTTC.

The V call is TRBV6-5, the J call TRBJ2-1; 16 bases match TRBD2. Trimming at V came to 0 bases and at J to 9 bases, leaving 2 bases not matched to a gene. The CDR3 length is 16 residues. Germline V gene sequence: CDR1 MNHEY, CDR2 SVGAGI. Here the CDR3 reads CASSYSGLAGGGEQFF. The CDR3 bases are TGTGCCAGCAGTTACTCGGGACTAGCGGGGGGGGGTGAGCAGTTCTTC.

The chain carries TRBV27 and TRBJ2-3; D possibly corresponds to TRBD2 (5 bases). Germline CDR1 MNHEY, CDR2 SMNVEV (reference sequence). The V end lost 1 base, the J end lost 2 bases, and 10 bases lay between the germline ends. CDR3 length equals 15 residues. The CDR3 region is CASSLFAGLTDTQYF. The CDR3 coding sequence is TGTGCCAGCAGTTTATTTGCGGGCCTCACAGATACGCAGTATTTT.

The chain has TRBV4-1 and TRBJ2-2; 7 nucleotides agree with TRBD2. V trimming: 1 base; J trimming: 6 bases; junction bases outside the gene matches: 5. CDR1 and CDR2 from the germline V gene are MGHRA and YSYEKL. The CDR3 extends over 15 amino acids. In DNA form, the CDR3 reads TGCGCCAGCAGCCAAGGGGGGGGAGGGGCCGGGGAGCTGTTTTTT. Its translation: CASSQGGGGAGELFF.

The J gene is TRBJ1-1, the V gene TRBV7-6; D not resolved. This CDR3 has 16 amino acids. Per the germline V gene, CDR1 is SGHVS and CDR2 is FNYEAQ. V was cut by 4 bases and J by 1 base, with 16 bases left in between. The CDR3 loop is CASSYILGEGNTEAFF. The CDR3 nucleotides are TGTGCCAGCAGCTACATCCTGGGTGAGGGGAACACTGAAGCTTTCTTT.

The chain uses TRBV2 and TRBJ2-1; 8 bases map to TRBD1. J gave up 7 bases and V 1 base, and 6 bases lay outside the gene matches. This CDR3 contains 15 residues. Germline CDR1 reads SNHLY; CDR2 reads FYNNEI. DNA for the CDR3: TGTGCCAGCAGTGAAGGGGACAGGTTACCTAATGAGCAGTTCTTC. This codes for CASSEGDRLPNEQFF.

A single count supports this clone. This chain links TRBV27 with TRBJ2-3, with TRBD2 identical over 10 bases. CDR1 is MNHEY and CDR2 is SMNVEV in the germline V gene (reference sequence). This CDR3 spans 16 amino acids. V was clipped by 1 base and J by 4 bases; unmatched bases: 5. This CDR3 reads CASSLFLAGVADTQYF. DNA for the CDR3: TGTGCCAGCAGTTTATTCCTAGCGGGAGTGGCAGATACGCAGTATTTT.

Turning to this clone: A read error may account for a junction end that differs from germline. This chain links TRBV7-6 with TRBJ2-1; 7 bases align to TRBD2. From germline, CDR1 is SGHVS and CDR2 FNYEAQ. The CDR3 has 12 residues. CDR3 region: CASSLAENEQFF. The DNA of the CDR3 is TGTGCCAGCAGCCTAGCGGAGAATGAGCAGTTCTTC. The complete variable domain, with remaining parts taken from reference TRBV7-6 and TRBJ2-1, reads GAGVSQSPRYKVTKRGQDVALRCDPISGHVSLYWYRQALGQGPEFLTYFNYEAQQDKSGLPNDRFSAERPEGSISTLTIQRTEQRDSAMYRCASSLAENEQFFGPGTRLTVL.

This clone was recorded once. This chain joins TRBV27 and TRBJ2-2; D is undetermined. Germline loops: CDR1 MNHEY, CDR2 SMNVEV (reference sequence). Trimming removed 2 bases from V and 6 bases from J, with 7 bases in between. The CDR3 totals 13 residues. CDR3 in amino acids: CASSLRGPGELFF. As DNA, the CDR3 is TGTGCCAGCAGTTTAAGAGGCCCCGGGGAGCTGTTTTTT.

This chain links TRBV7-9 with TRBJ2-1; D is perhaps TRBD2 (6 bases). Germline V gene lookup returns CDR1 SEHNR and CDR2 FQNEAQ (reference sequence). V was shortened by 2 bases and J by 10 bases, with 15 bases between the two germline ends. The CDR3 length is 14 residues. CDR3 region: CASSLIAGRLEQFF. Written as DNA, the CDR3 is TGTGCCAGCAGCTTAATCGCCGGGAGACTAGAGCAGTTCTTC.

The rearrangement joins TRBV6-1 to TRBJ1-6; D might be TRBD1 (6 bases). The germline V gene encodes CDR1 MNHNS and CDR2 SASEGT. V shed 0 bases and J shed 3 bases, with 18 bases lying between them. The CDR3 spans 19 residues. CDR3 DNA sequence: TGTGCCAGCAGTGAAGCGGGCCACACAGGGAATTTCTATAATTCACCCCTCCACTTT. Residues: CASSEAGHTGNFYNSPLHF.

The chain joins TRBV7-3 to TRBJ2-1, with 10 bases lining up with TRBD1. This CDR3 comprises 15 residues. The V and J ends lost 3 bases and 4 bases, in that order; junction bases with no gene match: 3. CDR1 is SGHTA, CDR2 FQGTGA, per germline. CDR3 coding DNA: TGTGCCAGCAGCTTCGGACAGGGGGTTTACAATGAGCAGTTCTTC. Protein sequence: CASSFGQGVYNEQFF.

This chain joins TRBV5-1 and TRBJ1-1; D is unclear. V lost 2 bases, J lost 5 bases, and 7 bases lay in between. The CDR3 sequence is 12 residues long. CDR1 SGHRS and CDR2 YFSETQ come from the germline V gene. The CDR3 spells CASSFSGTEAFF. CDR3 DNA: TGCGCCAGCAGCTTTAGCGGGACTGAAGCTTTCTTT.

This chain connects TRBV6-5 to TRBJ2-7, with no clear D. The CDR3 sequence is 13 residues long. V lost 0 bases to trimming and J lost 5 bases, with 8 bases between them. Germline V lookup: CDR1 MNHEY, CDR2 SVGAGI. The CDR3 bases are TGTGCCAGCAGTTACTCCACCCGGGACGAGCAGTACTTC. It is translated as CASSYSTRDEQYF.

J is TRBJ2-7 and V is TRBV27; 8 nucleotides line up with TRBD1. Germline V gene sequence: CDR1 MNHEY, CDR2 SMNVEV (reference sequence). The CDR3 loop spans 14 amino acids. V dropped 2 bases and J dropped 1; count of bases not matched to a gene: 1. CDR3 sequence: CASSLGDRSYEQYF. The DNA for the CDR3 is TGTGCCAGCAGTTTAGGGGACAGGTCCTACGAGCAGTACTTC.

The genes are TRBV28 and TRBJ2-7; TRBD2 is a possible D gene (6 bases). V lost 2 bases, J lost 0 bases, and 11 bases lay in between. The CDR3 contains 15 residues. CDR1 is MDHEN, CDR2 SYDVKM, per germline. The CDR3 spells CASSLEEGRSYEQYF. CDR3 sequence (DNA): TGTGCCAGCAGTTTAGAGGAGGGCCGCTCCTACGAGCAGTACTTC.

In DNA form, the CDR3 reads TGTGCCAGCAGTGGACAGGGTTGGGAGACCCAGTACTTC. Its protein product is CASSGQGWETQYF. This chain uses TRBV6-1 with TRBJ2-5, with 7 nucleotides matching TRBD1. The CDR3 runs to 13 residues. V was pared by 4 bases and J by 5 bases, with 4 bases of the junction left unmatched. Germline V lookup: CDR1 MNHNS, CDR2 SASEGT.

Only a few counts were recorded for this clone. The chain links TRBV15 to TRBJ1-2; tentatively, D is TRBD1 (6 bases). Germline assignment: CDR1 LNHNV and CDR2 YYDKDF (reference sequence). Trimming took 5 bases from V and 4 from J, leaving 20 bases between them. The CDR3 has 16 amino acids. The CDR3 loop is CATSARASDSSYGYTF. The CDR3 bases are TGTGCCACCAGCGCAAGAGCCTCGGACAGCAGCTATGGCTACACCTTC.

The chain has TRBV7-9 and TRBJ1-2; 8 bases agree with TRBD1. The CDR3 spans 15 residues. Germline V gene sequence: CDR1 SEHNR, CDR2 FQNEAQ (reference sequence). The trim removed 7 bases at V and 8 bases at J, leaving 15 bases unmatched. The CDR3 bases are TGTGCCAGCACCAATGCCCGGACAGGGTTGGAGGGCTACACCTTC. This encodes CASTNARTGLEGYTF.

The chain links TRBV4-3 to TRBJ1-1; D ambiguous. The CDR3 length is 14 residues. The V and J ends lost 0 bases and 3 bases respectively, with 8 bases between them. Germline assignment: CDR1 LGHNA and CDR2 YSLEER. The CDR3, as DNA: TGCGCCAGCAGCCAAGACAGGTTTTACACTGAAGCTTTCTTT. Its translation is CASSQDRFYTEAFF.

The chain links TRBV5-4 to TRBJ2-3, with a tentative D call TRBD2 (7 bases). Germline CDR1 SGHNT, CDR2 YYREEE (reference sequence). Deletions cut 9 bases from V and 1 base from J, with 18 bases between. The CDR3 is 15 residues long. CDR3 coding DNA: TGTGCCATTTTTCCCAACGGGGGGCGCACAGATACGCAGTATTTT. The encoded protein is CAIFPNGGRTDTQYF.